The sample holds a few counts of the clone carrying this T cell receptor (beta chain). Its antigen remains unidentified. This record comes from a study of metastatic and nonmetastatic thyroid tumors. Study-level points and caveats: Relative to benign nodules, malignant thyroid tumors were reportedly characterized by significantly elevated TCR beta diversity in blood and tumor.

TCRdb reanalyzed the PCR reads with MiXCR. This table has tens of thousands of clones, about 26% appearing once. Germline values: CDR1 SGHRS, CDR2 YFSETQ. Trimming took off 4 bases at V and 0 bases at J, with 10 bases between the two ends. This CDR3 has 15 residues. Thyroid surgery was performed in patients who had received no treatment beforehand. Sequencing input: blood. The TCR originated in a female donor with papillary thyroid cancer or a benign thyroid nodule (not recorded which). Some clones in this sample may be carry-over from other donors' samples. The gene calls are TRBV5-1 and TRBJ1-4; TRBD1 might be the D (6 bases). The CDR3 nucleotides read TGCGCCAGCAGCCCCAGGACAGCAACTAATGAAAAACTGTTTTTT. Translating it yields CASSPRTATNEKLFF. Combining the CDR3 with reference TRBV5-1 and TRBJ1-4 gives the whole variable domain KAGVTQTPRYLIKTRGQQVTLSCSPISGHRSVSWYQQTPGQGLQFLFEYFSETQRNKGNFPGRFSGRQFSNSRSEMNVSTLELGDSALYLCASSPRTATNEKLFFGSGTQLSVL.